Listed here are 24 T cell receptor beta chains from one sample, sequenced in a study of blood T cells in healthy people across ages. Alongside a J-beta primer mix, a sample-barcoded 5' primer served in a second PCR lasting about 7 to 11 cycles. TCRdb re-derived calls from the 5' RACE reads in MiXCR, one entry per CDR3 protein. The top ten clones hold 35% to 40% of a sample with about 640,000 distinct CDR3 sequences, about 53% of them seen once. Sequencing was performed on blood. The receptors were gathered from a man aged 55 to 70 in good health.

This clonotype was seen only a few times. J is TRBJ2-7 and V is TRBV7-6; D is ambiguous. The end of the DNA aligns better with TRBJ2-5, so the J call may be wrong. The CDR3 spans 11 residues. Germline CDR1 SGHVS, CDR2 FNYEAQ. The CDR3 DNA reads as TGTGCCAGCAGCATTAAAGAGACCCAGTACTTC. Translated, it gives CASSIKETQYF.

In its sample, this clonotype was seen a few times. The V gene is TRBV29-1, the J gene TRBJ2-7, with 8 bases lining up with TRBD1. Germline CDR1 SQVTM, CDR2 ANQGSEA. CDR3 length equals 14 residues. Trimming removed 7 bases from V and 0 bases from J; junction bases left unmatched: 8. CDR3 nucleotide sequence: TGCAGCGCCGCAGGACAGGGAGGCTCCTACGAGCAGTACTTC. Translated, it gives CSAAGQGGSYEQYF.

This clonotype came up many times. This chain links TRBV12-3 or TRBV12-4 with TRBJ2-5; 9 nucleotides match TRBD1. The CDR3 spans 13 residues. Trimming cost V 3 bases and J 5 bases; bases outside gene matches: 1. The CDR3 nucleotides are TGTGCCAGCAGTTTGGGGACAGGGGAGACCCAGTACTTC. It translates to CASSLGTGETQYF.

The chain employs TRBV12-3 or TRBV12-4 and TRBJ2-3; 9 bases match TRBD2. CDR3 length equals 16 residues. V dropped 1 base and J dropped 3; count of bases not matched to a gene: 5. The CDR3 region is CASSLVRGGLTDTQYF. CDR3 nucleotide sequence: TGTGCCAGCAGTTTAGTGCGGGGGGGATTAACAGATACGCAGTATTTT.

The chain is built from TRBV2 and TRBJ2-7; D is tentatively TRBD1 or TRBD2 (5 bases each). V was trimmed by 0 bases and J by 6 bases, leaving 12 bases between them. This CDR3 contains 14 residues. CDR1 and CDR2 from the germline V gene are SNHLY and FYNNEI. The CDR3 nucleotides read TGTGCCAGCAGTGAAGCGCTTGGTGGGGGCGAGCAGTACTTC. Translation gives CASSEALGGGEQYF.

This clonotype was detected only a few times. The chain joins TRBV5-1 to TRBJ2-5; 9 bases agree with TRBD1. The J segment lost 1 base and the V segment lost 8 bases, leaving 9 bases of the junction unmatched. From germline, CDR1 is SGHRS and CDR2 YFSETQ. The CDR3 length is 15 residues. The CDR3 region is CASSGTGYFQETQYF. The CDR3 DNA follows: TGCGCCAGTTCCGGGACAGGGTATTTCCAAGAGACCCAGTACTTC.

This rearrangement joins TRBV5-1 to TRBJ2-1, with D tentatively TRBD2 (7 bases). CDR1 is SGHRS, CDR2 YFSETQ, per germline. V lost 4 bases and J 5 bases, leaving 13 bases between the germline ends. This CDR3 spans 14 amino acids. The CDR3 coding sequence is TGCGCCAGCAGCCGGGAGGCAGGGGACAATGAGCAGTTCTTC. Translation gives CASSREAGDNEQFF.

The chain carries TRBV29-1 and TRBJ2-4; 9 bases match TRBD1. The length of the CDR3 is 13 residues. Germline-derived CDR1 and CDR2 are SQVTM and ANQGSEA. Germline trimming cut 6 bases from V and 4 bases from J; bases unmatched to any gene: 4. CDR3 in DNA: TGCAGCGTCGCGGACAGGGGAAAAAACATTCAGTACTTC. Its translation is CSVADRGKNIQYF.

With respect to this clonotype: A much bigger clone sits one base away, suggesting this may be a read error. The J gene is TRBJ1-2, the V gene TRBV6-6, with a possible D match to TRBD1 (6 bases). CDR1 is MNHNY, CDR2 SVGAGI, per germline (reference sequence). The CDR3 is 14 residues long. This CDR3 reads CASSPLDRAYGHTF. CDR3 in DNA: TGTGCCAGCAGCCCATTGGACAGAGCATATGGCCACACCTTC.

The chain carries TRBV7-9 and TRBJ1-3, with D hard to call. The V end was cut by 5 bases, the J end by 9 bases, with 11 bases between. The CDR3 is made up of 12 amino acids. Germline loops: CDR1 SEHNR, CDR2 FQNEAQ (reference sequence). This CDR3 is CASSPDSGTIYF. The CDR3 coding sequence is TGTGCCAGCAGCCCTGACTCGGGCACCATATATTTT.

The chain employs TRBV7-8 and TRBJ2-7; 8 nucleotides match TRBD1. The DNA end is more similar to TRBJ2-5, so the J call may be wrong. This CDR3 is built from 14 residues. Germline V gene sequence: CDR1 SGHVS, CDR2 FQNEAQ. The CDR3 DNA follows: TGTGCCAGCAGCACCCAGGGGGCTTGGGAGACCCAGTACTTC. Its protein product is CASSTQGAWETQYF.

This clonotype has a handful of counts. The chain recombines TRBV5-1 with TRBJ2-1, with 10 bases lining up with TRBD1. This CDR3 has 16 amino acids. V shed 4 bases and J 7 bases; nucleotides not matched to a gene: 11. CDR1 and CDR2 (germline): SGHRS, YFSETQ. The CDR3 region is CASSRLGGQGGNEQFF. CDR3 coding DNA: TGCGCCAGCAGCCGTTTGGGCGGACAGGGGGGGAATGAGCAGTTCTTC.

CDR3 protein: CSAKSFRVPGNEQFF. CDR3 in DNA: TGCAGTGCTAAGTCATTCCGGGTCCCGGGGAATGAGCAGTTCTTC. The chain is built from TRBV20-1 and TRBJ2-1; tentatively, D is TRBD2 (5 bases). Germline CDR1 is DFQATT and CDR2 is SNEGSKA (reference sequence). V lost 4 bases and J 7 bases, leaving 20 bases between the germline ends. CDR3 length equals 15 residues.

The gene calls are TRBV4-2 and TRBJ2-5; 14 bases map to TRBD2. The CDR3 totals 17 residues. The ends lost 4 bases at V and 4 bases at J; junction bases unmatched: 8. Germline values: CDR1 LGHNA, CDR2 YNFKEQ. As DNA, the CDR3 is TGTGCCAGCAGCCTCCAGACTAGCGGGGGGGCCGGAGAGACCCAGTACTTC. Protein sequence: CASSLQTSGGAGETQYF.

There are a few counts of this clonotype. The V gene is TRBV2, the J gene TRBJ1-1; D is unresolved. The germline V and J ends were trimmed by 7 bases and 6 bases, with 15 bases remaining between them. The CDR3 runs to 13 residues. Germline V gene data show CDR1 as SNHLY and CDR2 as FYNNEI. The chain's CDR3 is CASKVNTAPEAFF. The DNA for the CDR3 is TGTGCCAGCAAGGTCAACACCGCTCCTGAAGCTTTCTTT.

The chain carries TRBV7-2 and TRBJ2-7; D might be TRBD2 (5 bases). The CDR3 is 11 amino acids. Germline V CDR1 and CDR2: SGHTA, FQGNSA. V was trimmed by 2 bases and J by 12 bases, leaving 11 bases between them. CDR3 loop: CASSLYSVPYF. In nucleotides, the CDR3 is TGTGCCAGCAGCTTATATAGCGTTCCGTACTTC.

V and J are TRBV3-1 and TRBJ1-2; no reliable D call. The CDR3 extends over 13 amino acids. Trimming shortened V by 1 base and J by 8 bases, and 11 bases separated the two germline ends. Germline lookup yields CDR1 LGHDT and CDR2 YNNKEL (reference sequence). For the CDR3, the DNA is TGTGCCAGCAGCCAAGTCGGCGCGATCGGCTACACCTTC. Translated, it gives CASSQVGAIGYTF. Full variable domain (rest looked up from reference TRBV3-1 and TRBJ1-2): DTAVSQTPKYLVTQMGNDKSIKCEQNLGHDTMYWYKQDSKKFLKIMFSYNNKELIINETVPNRFSPKSPDKAHLNLHINSLELGDSAVYFCASSQVGAIGYTFGSGTRLTVV.

The chain combines TRBV3-1 with TRBJ2-7; 7 bases are a match to TRBD1. From germline, CDR1 is LGHDT and CDR2 YNNKEL (reference sequence). This CDR3 comprises 14 residues. The J segment lost 3 bases and the V segment lost 1 base, leaving 3 bases of the junction unmatched. CDR3 protein: CASSQGYRGYEQYF. In DNA, the CDR3 is TGTGCCAGCAGCCAAGGGTACAGGGGCTACGAGCAGTACTTC.

This clonotype has a handful of counts. The chain uses TRBV7-2 and TRBJ2-1; TRBD2 aligns across 8 bases. The V gene's germline CDR1 is SGHTA and CDR2 FQGNSA. V was clipped by 5 bases and J by 10 bases; unmatched bases: 7. The CDR3 consists of 13 residues. For the CDR3, the DNA is TGTGCCAGCAGCAACGGGGGGGCCAGGGAGCAGTTCTTC. Amino acid sequence: CASSNGGAREQFF.

This chain uses TRBV6-1 with TRBJ2-3, with D hard to call. The CDR3 length is 14 residues. V was cut by 4 bases and J by 0 bases, with 8 bases left in between. The germline V gene has CDR1 MNHNS and CDR2 SASEGT. Here the CDR3 reads CASSARSSTDTQYF. In nucleotides, the CDR3 is TGTGCCAGCAGTGCTCGGAGTAGCACAGATACGCAGTATTTT.

J is TRBJ1-6 and V is TRBV27; a possible D gene is TRBD1 (6 bases). Trimming pared 3 bases from V and 10 bases from J, leaving 13 bases between. The CDR3 totals 14 residues. Germline CDR1 is MNHEY and CDR2 is SMNVEV (reference sequence). Here the CDR3 DNA reads TGTGCCAGCAGTTTTTACAGGGTCGGCTCACCCCTCCACTTT. Translation gives CASSFYRVGSPLHF.

The chain employs TRBV11-2 and TRBJ1-2, with TRBD1 matching over 10 bases. Germline lookup yields CDR1 SGHAT and CDR2 FQNNGV. V lost 5 bases to trimming and J lost 7 bases; unmatched junction nucleotides: 4. The CDR3 runs 13 residues. As DNA, the CDR3 is TGTGCCAGCAGCACGGGACAGGGGTTTGGCTACACCTTC. Translation gives CASSTGQGFGYTF.

The chain combines TRBV12-3 or TRBV12-4 with TRBJ1-2; a possible D gene is TRBD1 (6 bases). With 10 bases removed from V and 4 bases from J, the gap between germline ends came to 22 bases. This CDR3 has 15 residues. The CDR3 is CATQRRGGEAYGYTF. The CDR3 nucleotides are TGTGCCACGCAGCGCCGGGGGGGCGAGGCCTATGGCTACACCTTC.

The chain carries TRBV29-1 and TRBJ2-5; D might be TRBD2 (6 bases). With 4 bases removed from V and 3 bases from J, the gap between germline ends came to 18 bases. This CDR3 is built from 15 residues. Germline V CDR1 and CDR2: SQVTM, ANQGSEA. In DNA, the CDR3 is TGCAGCGTTGGGGGTGCGGGACTCCCAGAAGAGACCCAGTACTTC. Translation: CSVGGAGLPEETQYF.